Listed below are T cell receptor beta chains from one sample, sequenced in a study of shared clonotypes between healthy human individuals. Repertoires were generated with immunoSEQ multiplex PCR, while TCRdb's copy carries only in-frame clones and drops some. The profile covers fewer than 650,000 clones, with approximately 80% appearing a single time and 10% to 15% taken by the ten largest. The sequencing sample was made of PBMCs. These receptors were obtained from a woman between 35 and 50 years old in good health. Some clones in this sample may be carry-over from other donors' samples. Each CDR3 is given with its conserved first and last residue. The order of the fields is clone size, V gene, J gene, D gene, CDR3 DNA, CDR3 protein. The D gene is left open where the match is weak. Expanded clones are given a class, and other clones once, few, many or no size at all.

clone size: .
V gene: TRBV27
J gene: TRBJ2-7
D gene: .
CDR3 DNA: TGTGCCAGCAGTTTAGGCTACCCACTCTACGAGCAGTACTTC
CDR3 protein: CASSLGYPLYEQYF

clone size: .
V gene: TRBV15
J gene: TRBJ2-3
D gene: .
CDR3 DNA: TGTGCCACCAGCAGCGCCCGTCTGGGCGGCACAGATACGCAGTATTTT
CDR3 protein: CATSSARLGGTDTQYF

clone size: once
V gene: TRBV5-1
J gene: TRBJ1-3
D gene: .
CDR3 DNA: TGCGCCAGCAGCTTGGTATCAGGGGTTGGTGGAAACACCATATATTTT
CDR3 protein: CASSLVSGVGGNTIYF

clone size: .
V gene: TRBV27
J gene: TRBJ2-1
D gene: TRBD1
CDR3 DNA: TGTGCCAGCAGTTTGACGGGACAGGGCTACAATGAGCAGTTCTTC
CDR3 protein: CASSLTGQGYNEQFF

clone size: .
V gene: TRBV2
J gene: TRBJ1-2
D gene: .
CDR3 DNA: TGTGCCACCAGCCCCGATTCTAACTATGGCTACACCTTC
CDR3 protein: CATSPDSNYGYTF

clone size: .
V gene: TRBV6-4
J gene: TRBJ2-3
D gene: TRBD2
CDR3 DNA: TGTGCCAGCAGTGACGGACTAGCGGGAGGCGCAGATACGCAGTATTTT
CDR3 protein: CASSDGLAGGADTQYF

clone size: .
V gene: TRBV7-3
J gene: TRBJ2-1
D gene: .
CDR3 DNA: TGTGCCAGCAGCTTAGGCGGGACAGTAGACAATGAGCAGTTCTTC
CDR3 protein: CASSLGGTVDNEQFF

clone size: many
V gene: TRBV7-9
J gene: TRBJ1-2
D gene: .
CDR3 DNA: TGTGCCAGCAGCCTCGGGGCTGGGTATGGCTACACCTTC
CDR3 protein: CASSLGAGYGYTF

clone size: .
V gene: TRBV28
J gene: TRBJ2-1
D gene: .
CDR3 DNA: TGTGCCAGCAGTTTTCTCCATGAGCAGTTCTTC
CDR3 protein: CASSFLHEQFF

clone size: .
V gene: TRBV27
J gene: TRBJ2-5
D gene: TRBD2
CDR3 DNA: TGTACCTCTTGGGGGAGGGACCCCCAAGAGACCCAGTACTTC
CDR3 protein: CTSWGRDPQETQYF

clone size: .
V gene: TRBV6-1
J gene: TRBJ1-1
D gene: .
CDR3 DNA: TGTGCCAGCAGTGAAGGGGTGGGGAGGACTGAAGCTTTCTTT
CDR3 protein: CASSEGVGRTEAFF

clone size: .
V gene: TRBV14
J gene: TRBJ1-4
D gene: .
CDR3 DNA: TGTGCCAGCAGCCAGGGCAGCCTAATGGGCGAACTGTTTTTT
CDR3 protein: CASSQGSLMGELFF

clone size: .
V gene: TRBV6-5
J gene: TRBJ1-1
D gene: TRBD1
CDR3 DNA: TGTGCCAGCAGTTCACAGGGGGTCCCGAACACTGAAGCTTTCTTT
CDR3 protein: CASSSQGVPNTEAFF

clone size: few
V gene: TRBV28
J gene: TRBJ1-5
D gene: .
CDR3 DNA: TGTGCCAGCAGTTTAGCGGGCTTTAGCAATCAGCCCCAGCATTTT
CDR3 protein: CASSLAGFSNQPQHF

clone size: .
V gene: TRBV9
J gene: TRBJ2-7
D gene: TRBD2
CDR3 DNA: TGTGCCAGCAGCGTAGGACCTAGCGGGGACCTCTCCTACGAGCAGTACTTC
CDR3 protein: CASSVGPSGDLSYEQYF

clone size: .
V gene: TRBV19
J gene: TRBJ1-1
D gene: .
CDR3 DNA: TGTGCCAGTAGTATAGTGGTGATGGCAGGCGAAAACACTGAAGCTTTCTTT
CDR3 protein: CASSIVVMAGENTEAFF

clone size: .
V gene: TRBV6-5
J gene: TRBJ2-2
D gene: .
CDR3 DNA: TGTGCCAGCAGTTACTCTCTGATCACCGGGGAGCTGTTTTTT
CDR3 protein: CASSYSLITGELFF

clone size: .
V gene: TRBV5-3
J gene: TRBJ1-4
D gene: TRBD1
CDR3 DNA: TGTGCCAGAAGCTTCGCGTGGGGGACAGGCGAAAATGAAAAACTGTTTTTT
CDR3 protein: CARSFAWGTGENEKLFF

clone size: once
V gene: TRBV20-1
J gene: TRBJ2-7
D gene: .
CDR3 DNA: TGCAGTGCTAAGGGAGGCTACGAGCAGTACTTC
CDR3 protein: CSAKGGYEQYF

clone size: .
V gene: TRBV10-3
J gene: TRBJ2-7
D gene: TRBD2
CDR3 DNA: TGTGCCATCAGCGGACTAGAGGGCGAGCAGTACTTC
CDR3 protein: CAISGLEGEQYF

clone size: once
V gene: TRBV28
J gene: TRBJ2-7
D gene: .
CDR3 DNA: TGTGCCAGCAGTTTAACGAACTACGAGCAGTACTTC
CDR3 protein: CASSLTNYEQYF

clone size: many
V gene: TRBV29-1
J gene: TRBJ1-2
D gene: .
CDR3 DNA: TGCAGCGTTGGAAGCAGGGAAGGCTACACCTTC
CDR3 protein: CSVGSREGYTF

clone size: .
V gene: TRBV28
J gene: TRBJ1-5
D gene: TRBD1
CDR3 DNA: TGTGCCAGCACAGGGGGCGAGGGCAATCAGCCCCAGCATTTT
CDR3 protein: CASTGGEGNQPQHF

clone size: .
V gene: TRBV10-2
J gene: TRBJ1-5
D gene: .
CDR3 DNA: TGCGCCAGCAGTGTAGGGTGGGGACAGCCCCAGCATTTT
CDR3 protein: CASSVGWGQPQHF

clone size: .
V gene: TRBV14
J gene: TRBJ1-1
D gene: .
CDR3 DNA: TGTGCCAGCAGCCCTACCGGGGGCAGGGTTGGCACTGAAGCTTTCTTT
CDR3 protein: CASSPTGGRVGTEAFF

clone size: .
V gene: TRBV10-3
J gene: TRBJ1-2
D gene: .
CDR3 DNA: TGTGCCATCAGTGCAGGCTCCCACTATGGCTACACCTTC
CDR3 protein: CAISAGSHYGYTF

clone size: .
V gene: TRBV7-3
J gene: TRBJ2-1
D gene: .
CDR3 DNA: TGTGCCAGCAGCTTAAAGGAGGGGCCAGGACTTTCCGCCGAGCAGTTCTTC
CDR3 protein: CASSLKEGPGLSAEQFF

clone size: .
V gene: TRBV11-1
J gene: TRBJ2-4
D gene: .
CDR3 DNA: TGTGCCAGCAGCCCCGCCCTAGGGTTAGCCAAAAACATTCAGTACTTC
CDR3 protein: CASSPALGLAKNIQYF

clone size: .
V gene: TRBV6-5
J gene: TRBJ1-5
D gene: TRBD1
CDR3 DNA: TGTGCCAGCAGTCCTGGGGACAGTTGGGGTCAGCCCCAGCATTTT
CDR3 protein: CASSPGDSWGQPQHF

clone size: .
V gene: TRBV25-1
J gene: TRBJ2-7
D gene: .
CDR3 DNA: TGTGCCAGCAGCCCACACGGCTACGAGCAGTACTTC
CDR3 protein: CASSPHGYEQYF

clone size: .
V gene: TRBV30
J gene: TRBJ2-2
D gene: .
CDR3 DNA: TGTGCCTGGAGACCTCCATTCGGGGGGCGAACCGGGGAGCTGTTTTTT
CDR3 protein: CAWRPPFGGRTGELFF

clone size: .
V gene: TRBV5-4
J gene: TRBJ2-1
D gene: TRBD2
CDR3 DNA: TGTGCCAGCAGCTCGGGACTAGGCGGGTACAATGAGCAGTTCTTC
CDR3 protein: CASSSGLGGYNEQFF

clone size: once
V gene: TRBV11-2
J gene: TRBJ2-3
D gene: TRBD2
CDR3 DNA: TGTGCCAGCAGCTTCCCCGGGGGGACCGATACGCAGTATTTT
CDR3 protein: CASSFPGGTDTQYF

clone size: .
V gene: TRBV7-9
J gene: TRBJ2-3
D gene: .
CDR3 DNA: TGTGCCAGCAGCTATGACTACAGCACAGATACGCAGTATTTT
CDR3 protein: CASSYDYSTDTQYF

clone size: .
V gene: TRBV13
J gene: TRBJ2-7
D gene: .
CDR3 DNA: TGTGCCAGCAGCTTAGGAAGGGCCTACGAGCAGTACTTC
CDR3 protein: CASSLGRAYEQYF

clone size: .
V gene: TRBV6-5
J gene: TRBJ2-7
D gene: TRBD2
CDR3 DNA: TGTGCCAGCACCCCAGCGGGAGGCGGCTCCTACGAGCAGTACTTC
CDR3 protein: CASTPAGGGSYEQYF

clone size: .
V gene: TRBV7-2
J gene: TRBJ2-7
D gene: .
CDR3 DNA: TGTGCCAGCAGCTTAGAGGGACTCAGCTCCTACGAGCAGTACTTC
CDR3 protein: CASSLEGLSSYEQYF

clone size: .
V gene: TRBV2
J gene: TRBJ2-7
D gene: TRBD2
CDR3 DNA: TGTGCCAGCAGCCAGACTAGCGGGACCTCTAGGGAGCAGTACTTC
CDR3 protein: CASSQTSGTSREQYF

clone size: .
V gene: TRBV6-5
J gene: TRBJ2-1
D gene: .
CDR3 DNA: TGTGCCAGCAGTATCGACAGATCCTACAATGAGCAGTTCTTC
CDR3 protein: CASSIDRSYNEQFF

clone size: .
V gene: TRBV10-2
J gene: TRBJ2-2
D gene: TRBD1
CDR3 DNA: TGCGCCAGCAGTTATAGGCAGGGGGTGGATGGCGGGGAGCTGTTTTTT
CDR3 protein: CASSYRQGVDGGELFF

clone size: many
V gene: TRBV29-1
J gene: TRBJ2-3
D gene: TRBD2
CDR3 DNA: TGCAGCGTTGGTAGGACTAGCGGGACTCGTTTT
CDR3 protein: CSVGRTSGTRF